A selection of T cell receptor beta chains follows, all from one sample in a study of regulatory T cells in long-lasting Graves disease. Via MiXCR, TCRdb re-called the multiplex PCR reads, giving one row per CDR3 protein. The repertoire has 400,000 to 500,000 distinct CDR3 sequences, about 14% of them found once; the top ten carry more than 15%. The same data also went into a second study, on T cells in Graves' hyperthyroidism and ophthalmopathy.

The specimen comprised peripheral blood mononuclear cells (PBMCs), sampled at new diagnosis, from a patient treated with antithyroid drugs. The receptor set was obtained from a woman aged 45-65 years with Graves disease. CDR3s include the opening cysteine and the closing phenylalanine or tryptophan. A D gene is named only where the DNA matches it firmly. Rows give clone size only sometimes, using once, few, many, or a class for an expanded clone.

V gene,D gene,J gene,clone size,CDR3 DNA,CDR3 protein
TRBV10-3,.,TRBJ1-1,.,TGTGCCATCAGTCCAGGGGCTGCTACTGAAGCTTTCTTT,CAISPGAATEAFF
TRBV5-1,TRBD2,TRBJ2-1,.,TGCGCCAGCAGCCTTGGGACTAGCGGGAGAAGTTCCTACAATGAGCAGTTCTTC,CASSLGTSGRSSYNEQFF
TRBV24-1,.,TRBJ1-5,many,TGTGCCACCAGTGACCTCGACGGCAATCAGCCCCAGCATTTT,CATSDLDGNQPQHF
TRBV20-1,.,TRBJ2-1,few,TGCAGTGCTCGCCGGACCCCGCTTGCCGGCGGCTCCTACAATGAGCAGTTCTTC,CSARRTPLAGGSYNEQFF
TRBV20-1,TRBD2,TRBJ2-5,many,TGCAGTGCTAGAGGGACTAGCGGGAGGGTCAGGGAGACCCAGTACTTC,CSARGTSGRVRETQYF
TRBV10-3,TRBD2,TRBJ2-2,.,TGTGCCATCAGCCCGACTAGCGGGAGGGCCAACACCGGGGAGCTGTTTTTT,CAISPTSGRANTGELFF
TRBV5-1,TRBD2,TRBJ2-7,few,TGCGCCAGCAGCCTCGAGCGGGAGTTTGACGAGCAGTACTTC,CASSLEREFDEQYF
TRBV20-1,TRBD1,TRBJ2-7,few,TGCAGTGCCTCCCGGGACAGGGACTACGAGCAGTACTTC,CSASRDRDYEQYF
TRBV12-3/TRBV12-4,.,TRBJ2-1,many,TGTGCCAGCAGTTTCATCAATGAGCAGTTCTTC,CASSFINEQFF
TRBV12-3/TRBV12-4,.,TRBJ2-7,.,TGTGCCAGCAGCCTGGGGACGGGACTGCTTTTCTACGAGCAGTACTTC,CASSLGTGLLFYEQYF
TRBV27,TRBD2,TRBJ2-2,many,TGTGCCAGCAGTCCCTCAACCCAGACTAGCGGGAACACCGGGGAGCTGTTTTTT,CASSPSTQTSGNTGELFF
TRBV5-1,TRBD1,TRBJ1-1,few,TGCGCCAGCAGCTTGAACACAGGGGGCGAAGCTTTCTTT,CASSLNTGGEAFF
TRBV18,.,TRBJ1-2,.,TGTGCCAGCTCAGCGGGACGCCACTATGGCTACACCTTC,CASSAGRHYGYTF
TRBV3-1,TRBD2,TRBJ2-7,many,TGTGCCAGCAGCCTTAGACTAGCGGGTACCTACGAGCAGTACTTC,CASSLRLAGTYEQYF
TRBV9,TRBD2,TRBJ2-5,few,TGTGCCAGCAGCGTAGCAGGACTAGCGGGTCAAGAGACCCAGTACTTC,CASSVAGLAGQETQYF
TRBV27,TRBD2,TRBJ2-3,few,TGTGCCAGCAGTTACCCAAGCGGGAGTACAGATACGCAGTATTTT,CASSYPSGSTDTQYF
TRBV24-1,.,TRBJ2-1,.,TGTGCCACCAGTGCCGGGACTTTTTCCTACAATGAGCAGTTCTTC,CATSAGTFSYNEQFF
TRBV27,.,TRBJ1-4,many,TGTGCCAGCAGTTTCGGGGGACGGGGGTCAAAACTGTTTTTT,CASSFGGRGSKLFF
TRBV20-1,TRBD2,TRBJ2-3,.,TGCAGTGCTAGAGCCTCGGCTAGCGGGACAGATACGCAGTATTTT,CSARASASGTDTQYF
TRBV28,TRBD2,TRBJ2-1,many,TGTGCCAGCAAGATGGGGGGCCTAGCGGGTCCCTTGGTTTACAATGAGCAGTTCTTC,CASKMGGLAGPLVYNEQFF
TRBV6-9,TRBD1,TRBJ2-5,.,TGTGCCAGCAGTTACCGCCGGGACAGGGGGCGTGGGCAGACCCAGTACTTC,CASSYRRDRGRGQTQYF